The sequence of this TCR beta chain was determined in a study of neurological immune-mediated disorders (dated by TCRdb to about 2019). About the study as a whole: The study compared peripheral blood TCR-beta repertoires of HTLV-I-associated myelopathy (HAM/TSP) patients, multiple sclerosis patients and healthy controls using UMI-based sequencing. The cohort included about 70 subjects: about 14 with HAM/TSP, about 34 with multiple sclerosis, and around 20 healthy controls. The 90 to 120 TCR-beta libraries covered PBMC samples along with longitudinal samples, technical triplicates, and paired sorted CD4+ and CD8+ T-cell subsets. Beyond this particular receptor, the publication reports: The highest TCR clonal expansion was observed in HAM/TSP patients, whereas the lowest was observed in MS patients, even when compared with healthy controls. Expanded clones from different subjects shared no identical CDR3 amino acid sequences, which suggests that TCR-beta repertoires were private in all groups.

The germline V gene provides CDR1 SGHTA and CDR2 FQGNSA. The V and J ends are trimmed by 7 bases and 0 bases, leaving 13 bases between them. The CDR3 goes from the cysteine to the phenylalanine over 15 residues. Just the 45-base CDR3 DNA is kept, in frame starting at base 1. This clonotype was seen repeatedly, ten times or more. Which antigen it targets is not known. Base qualities are not provided; no much larger clone lies one nucleotide away. cDNA synthesis used template-switch 5'RACE with a primer carrying a 10-nucleotide random unique molecular identifier tagging each TCR transcript. Every sequencing run covered 15-18 subjects and yielded more than 160 million TCR-beta sequences. The RNeasy kit was used for extraction of total RNA. The KAPA Real-time Library Amplification kit was used to amplify TCR-beta VDJ regions with primers targeting the TCR constant region and the 5'RACE anchor. Sample indexes and Illumina adaptors were added in a first PCR, after which library yield was increased in a second PCR. After purification with Ampure beads, the TCR product of roughly 650 bp was size-selected on a 2% E-gel SizeSelection system. Before pooling, library quality was assessed on a Bioanalyzer, concentration was determined with Qubit, and library quantification was performed with the Kapa Library Quantification kit. An Illumina HiSeq 2500 was used to sequence the libraries paired-end at 2 x 150 bp. To increase sequence diversity, roughly 24-30% phiX was spiked into each library pool. The study's processing was this. The quality-filtered reads were processed with the UMI-based MiGEC pipeline, whose error correction step removed more than 80% of the raw TCR sequences. IMGT germline references were used for aligning VDJ genes, and each clonotype was defined as a unique CDR3 amino acid sequence together with its V-J genes. Clonal expansion, Shannon diversity and CDR3 relatedness (CalcPairwiseDistances, ClusterSamples) were evaluated with VDJtools, and phylogenetic trees were built with CLCbio workbench. A clone was classed as expanded if it had 8 or more unique UMIs, a cutoff based on coefficient-of-variation modelling across technical triplicates. The raw public data were reprocessed by TCRdb itself: fastp quality trimming at Q25, MiXCR clonotype calling, in-frame beta chains only. All rows with the same CDR3 protein become a single entry with the most common DNA and genes. For this entry, the V and J calls and clone size follow TCRdb and not the study's own pipeline. Recorded for this sample are some 30,000 distinct CDR3 sequences; approximately 4.3% of them occurred a single time. The biggest ten clones account for 23% of the sample.

Blood bank volunteers in Maryland, USA served as the healthy controls. For unsorted PBMC libraries, 2 million PBMCs were used after storage in RNAlater at -80 degrees C until RNA extraction. Peripheral blood was subjected to Ficoll-Hypaque density gradient centrifugation to isolate PBMCs, which were then cryopreserved in liquid nitrogen. Recombination linked TRBV7-2 to TRBJ1-3, with the D gene not confidently named. Sequencing was done on a sample of PBMCs. This TCR was sampled from a man between 18 and 35 years old in good health. CDR3 sequence: CASTVLYDSGNTIYF. The base sequence is TGTGCCAGCACTGTCCTCTACGACTCTGGAAACACCATATATTTT.